Presented here are 26 T cell receptor beta chains from one specimen sequenced in a study of glioma-infiltrating T cells. TCR alpha and beta CDR3 regions were amplified from RNA using iRepertoire nested multiplex PCR. TCRdb passed the multiplex PCR reads through MiXCR, listing each CDR3 protein once. This sample carries 84,000 or so distinct CDR3 sequences, 20% to 25% of them seen once, and the ten largest clones take about 6.7%. The specimen sequenced was glioma tissue, nonneoplastic brain tissue, or PBMCs (not recorded which). The receptors derive from a human donor with low-grade glioma or glioblastoma, undergoing nonglioma brain surgery, or in good health (not recorded which).

Comment on this clonotype: A much larger clone sits a single nucleotide away, making a read error possible. The V gene is TRBV7-2, the J gene TRBJ1-1, with a possible D match to TRBD1 (6 bases). Germline V CDR1 and CDR2: SGHTA, FQGNSA. The CDR3 is 14 amino acids. CDR3 sequence (DNA): TGTGCCAGCAGCAGGGGACAAATGAAAACTGAAGCTTTCTTT. Amino acids: CASSRGQMKTEAFF.

This clonotype has a single count. A much larger clonotype is one base distant, so this may be a read error. This sequence joins TRBV7-2 and TRBJ2-7, with 7 bases that match TRBD1. CDR1 and CDR2 (germline): SGHTA, FQGNSA. Germline trimming cut 4 bases from V and 0 bases from J; bases unmatched to any gene: 9. The CDR3 has 16 residues. CDR3 nucleotides: TGTGCCAGCAGCTATACCGGGACAGCAGACTCCTACGAGCAGTACTTC. Translating gives CASSYTGTADSYEQYF.

In its sample, this clonotype was seen many times. V gene TRBV20-1 combines with J gene TRBJ2-5; 8 nucleotides align to TRBD2. CDR3 length: 15 residues. Germline trimming cut 6 bases from V and 1 base from J; bases unmatched to any gene: 10. Germline V gene sequence: CDR1 DFQATT, CDR2 SNEGSKA (reference sequence). As DNA, the CDR3 is TGCAGTGCGGTTCAGACTAGCGCGGGCCAAGAGACCCAGTACTTC. Protein product: CSAVQTSAGQETQYF.

This clonotype has a count of ten or more. The chain carries TRBV28 and TRBJ1-2, with D possibly matching TRBD1 (5 bases). The CDR3 is made up of 14 amino acids. V lost 5 bases and J lost 3, with 13 bases in between. Germline assignment: CDR1 MDHEN and CDR2 SYDVKM. CDR3 amino acids: CASSQSGPYYGYTF. DNA of the CDR3: TGTGCCAGCAGTCAGTCGGGACCGTACTATGGCTACACCTTC.

This clonotype was counted at least ten times. This chain connects TRBV2 to TRBJ1-5; 7 bases map to TRBD1. The CDR3 spans 13 residues. The germline V gene has CDR1 SNHLY and CDR2 FYNNEI. V dropped 8 bases and J dropped 3; count of bases not matched to a gene: 4. DNA of the CDR3: TGTGCCAGCCGGACAGGTTTCAATCAGCCCCAGCATTTT. Its translation is CASRTGFNQPQHF.

The V call is TRBV6-1, the J call TRBJ1-1; 8 bases fit TRBD1. The trim removed 10 bases at V and 1 base at J, leaving 2 bases unmatched. Germline lookup yields CDR1 MNHNS and CDR2 SASEGT. CDR3 length equals 12 residues. CDR3 in amino acids: CATDRGNTEAFF. As DNA, the CDR3 is TGTGCCACCGACAGGGGGAACACTGAAGCTTTCTTT.

The chain has TRBV7-2 and TRBJ2-1, with a weak D call TRBD1 (5 bases). This CDR3 region has 15 residues. CDR1 SGHTA and CDR2 FQGNSA come from the germline V gene. Trimming left V 11 bases short and J 4 bases short, with 21 bases between. Here the CDR3 reads CADSLRDSKYNEQFF. In DNA, the CDR3 is TGTGCCGACAGTCTTAGAGACAGTAAATACAATGAGCAGTTCTTC.

This clonotype occurred many times. No conserved phenylalanine or tryptophan is present at the end of the CDR3, so a read error is the likely explanation. The DNA is left out, because the CDR3 cannot be placed on it with certainty; the CDR3 is given as TCRdb lists it. V usage is TRBV27 and J usage is TRBJ2-7; whether TRBD2, the table's D call, matches the DNA was not checked. The CDR3 comprises 12 residues, both ends counted. Looked up from germline, CDR1 is MNHEY and CDR2 is SMNVEV (reference sequence). CDR3: CASSPGPSSLVL.

This clonotype qualifies as medium-sized. The chain recombines TRBV20-1 with TRBJ1-1; possible D gene TRBD1, 5 bases. Germline CDR1 is DFQATT and CDR2 is SNEGSKA (reference sequence). CDR3 length equals 13 residues. The germline V and J ends were trimmed by 5 bases and 6 bases, with 16 bases remaining between them. The CDR3 nucleotides are TGCAGTGCTCCGATCCAGGGTAGCCCTGAAGCTTTCTTT. It translates to CSAPIQGSPEAFF.

This clonotype was observed many times. This chain uses TRBV4-1 with TRBJ1-2; 7 positions match TRBD1. Losses at the gene ends were 0 bases for V and 3 bases for J; bases not matched to a gene: 7. The CDR3 is 16 amino acids. CDR1 is MGHRA and CDR2 is YSYEKL in the germline V gene. The CDR3 DNA follows: TGCGCCAGCAGCCAAGATGGGAACAGGGGACACTATGGCTACACCTTC. Translated: CASSQDGNRGHYGYTF.

The sample holds many counts of this clonotype. The genes are TRBV10-1 and TRBJ1-1; no reliable D call. From germline, CDR1 is WNHNN and CDR2 SYGVQD (reference sequence). The CDR3 totals 13 residues. The germline V and J ends were trimmed by 2 bases and 1 base, with 5 bases remaining between them. This chain's CDR3 is CASSETWNTEAFF. CDR3 bases: TGCGCCAGCAGTGAGACCTGGAACACTGAAGCTTTCTTT.

This clonotype was seen repeatedly, ten times or more. The chain uses TRBV6-2 or TRBV6-3 and TRBJ2-7; D is unclear. This CDR3 contains 14 residues. Trimming took 5 bases from V and 6 from J, leaving 17 bases between them. Germline V gene sequence: CDR1 MNHEY, CDR2 SVGEGT. In DNA, the CDR3 is TGTGCCAGCAGTCCACGGACGGAGCTTGGCGAGCAGTACTTC. Its translation: CASSPRTELGEQYF.

This clonotype was detected ten times or more. This chain connects TRBV6-1 to TRBJ1-2; D gene uncertain. The CDR3 is 12 residues long. V was shortened by 6 bases and J by 7 bases, with 12 bases between the two germline ends. Germline CDR1 MNHNS, CDR2 SASEGT. CDR3 coding DNA: TGTGCCAGCAGGCCAATGGGTGTTGGCTACACCTTC. Amino acid sequence: CASRPMGVGYTF.

This clonotype appeared once. This sequence may be a read error, since a much larger clone differs from it by one base. This chain uses TRBV29-1 with TRBJ1-4, with D perhaps TRBD1 (6 bases). The CDR3 sequence is 13 residues long. Germline CDR1 reads SQVTM; CDR2 reads ANQGSEA. V was clipped by 7 bases and J by 9 bases, with 18 bases between them. The CDR3 bases are TGCAGCGGTTCGACGGGGGCTGCTAAAAAACTGTTTTTT. Protein: CSGSTGAAKKLFF.

Concerning this clonotype: One end of the junction varies from germline; a read error may be responsible. The V call is TRBV12-3 or TRBV12-4, the J call TRBJ1-2; no clear D. The CDR3 covers 12 residues. The CDR3 loop reads CASTRTAYCYTF. For the CDR3, the DNA is TGTGCCAGCACCCGGACTGCCTATTGCTACACCTTC.

Worth noting for this clonotype: It may be a read error: a sequence one base away is much more abundant. The rearrangement joins TRBV7-2 to TRBJ2-5; D is possibly TRBD2 (6 bases). The CDR3 contains 16 residues. Trimming took 0 bases from V and 2 from J, leaving 13 bases between them. Germline CDR1 reads SGHTA; CDR2 reads FQGNSA. CDR3 region: CASSLAGIAEQETQYF. The CDR3 DNA follows: TGTGCCAGCAGCTTAGCGGGAATAGCGGAACAAGAGACCCAGTACTTC.

This clonotype was counted ten times or more. V usage is TRBV18 and J usage is TRBJ2-1; TRBD2 matches at 7 bases. The V gene's germline CDR1 is KGHSH and CDR2 LQKENI. The CDR3 has 14 amino acids. J lost 2 bases, V lost 4 bases, and 2 bases had no gene match. The DNA for the CDR3 is TGTGCCAGCTCACGACTAGCCCCCTACAATGAGCAGTTCTTC. As protein: CASSRLAPYNEQFF.

As to this clonotype: A much larger clone differs by one base, so this may be a read error. This rearrangement joins TRBV7-2 to TRBJ2-7; D is possibly TRBD1 (6 bases). The CDR3 extends over 13 amino acids. CDR1 and CDR2 (germline): SGHTA, FQGNSA. The CDR3 protein is CASSFDRRYEKYF. The CDR3 bases are TGTGCCAGCAGCTTTGACAGGCGGTACGAGAAGTACTTC.

This clonotype was seen a few times. No conserved phenylalanine or tryptophan is present at the end of the CDR3, so a read error is the likely explanation. It is unclear where the CDR3 begins or ends on the DNA, so no DNA is shown, and the CDR3 is as TCRdb lists it. The chain uses TRBV5-6 and TRBJ2-7; the D segment call TRBD2 is taken from the table without a DNA check. Germline CDR1 and CDR2: SGHDT and YYEEEE. The CDR3 is 9 residues long, counting both termini. The CDR3 here is CASSLRDGL.

In its sample, this clonotype was seen many times. This chain uses TRBV19 with TRBJ2-5; D might be TRBD2 (6 bases). Germline-derived CDR1 and CDR2 are LNHDA and SQIVND (reference sequence). CDR3 length equals 14 residues. V was pared by 4 bases and J by 2 bases, with 11 bases between. CDR3 residues: CASSSGNVQETQYF. Written as DNA, the CDR3 is TGTGCCAGTAGTAGCGGGAACGTACAAGAGACCCAGTACTTC.

This clonotype appeared many times. The chain has TRBV6-1 and TRBJ1-1; D perhaps matches TRBD1 (5 bases). The CDR3 length is 13 residues. V lost 2 bases, J lost 1 base, and 5 bases lay in between. Germline V lookup: CDR1 MNHNS, CDR2 SASEGT. The CDR3 bases are TGTGCCAGCAGTGAACAGGGGAACACTGAAGCTTTCTTT. This sequence encodes CASSEQGNTEAFF.

This clonotype came up many times. The chain couples TRBV10-3 to TRBJ1-6; tentatively, D is TRBD1 (5 bases). Looked up from germline, CDR1 is ENHRY and CDR2 is SYGVKD. V gave up 4 bases and J gave up 9 bases, with 7 bases separating them. The CDR3 is 12 residues long. The CDR3 spells CAISGGGSPLHF. The DNA for the CDR3 is TGTGCCATCAGTGGTGGGGGTTCACCCCTCCACTTT.

V gene TRBV12-3 or TRBV12-4 combines with J gene TRBJ2-2; D is ambiguous. The CDR3 totals 13 residues. Deletions cut 11 bases from V and 0 bases from J, with 10 bases between. This chain's CDR3 is CAGTHPNTGELFF. The DNA of the CDR3 is TGTGCCGGCACTCATCCGAACACCGGGGAGCTGTTTTTT.

Ten or more counts support this clonotype. The genes are TRBV10-3 and TRBJ2-7; TRBD2 agrees at 14 bases. The V segment lost 2 bases and the J segment 0 bases; nucleotides outside the gene matches: 0. The V gene's germline CDR1 is ENHRY and CDR2 SYGVKD. The CDR3 has 16 residues. The CDR3 spells CAISEGTSGSSYEQYF. CDR3 DNA sequence: TGTGCCATCAGTGAGGGGACTAGCGGGAGCTCCTACGAGCAGTACTTC.

In this sample, this clonotype turned up many times. This rearrangement joins TRBV2 to TRBJ2-7; perhaps TRBD1 as D (6 bases). Trimming took off 6 bases at V and 2 bases at J, with 14 bases between the two ends. Germline CDR1 SNHLY, CDR2 FYNNEI. The CDR3 has 14 residues. Here the CDR3 DNA reads TGTGCCAGCAGGGGGGCAGTGGTTGCCTACGAGCAGTACTTC. Its protein is CASRGAVVAYEQYF.

This clonotype was counted ten times or more. V is TRBV20-1 and J is TRBJ2-1; D gene ambiguous. The CDR3 runs to 13 residues. The V gene's germline CDR1 is DFQATT and CDR2 SNEGSKA (reference sequence). Trimming cost V 6 bases and J 7 bases, with 16 bases left between them. The CDR3 spells CSAPSNRANEQFF. Written as DNA, the CDR3 is TGCAGTGCGCCCTCTAATAGAGCGAATGAGCAGTTCTTC.